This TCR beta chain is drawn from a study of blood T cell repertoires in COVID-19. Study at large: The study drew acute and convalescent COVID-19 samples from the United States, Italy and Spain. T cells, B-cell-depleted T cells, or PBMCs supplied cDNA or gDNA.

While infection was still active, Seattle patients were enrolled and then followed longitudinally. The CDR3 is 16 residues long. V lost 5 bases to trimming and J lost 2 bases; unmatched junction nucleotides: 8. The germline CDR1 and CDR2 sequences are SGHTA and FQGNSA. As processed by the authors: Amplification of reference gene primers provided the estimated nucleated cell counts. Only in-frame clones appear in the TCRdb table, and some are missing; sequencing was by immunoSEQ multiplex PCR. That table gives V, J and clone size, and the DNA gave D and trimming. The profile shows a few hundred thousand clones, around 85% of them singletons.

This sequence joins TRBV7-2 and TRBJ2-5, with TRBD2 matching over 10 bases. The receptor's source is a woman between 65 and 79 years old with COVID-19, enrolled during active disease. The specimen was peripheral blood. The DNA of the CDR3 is TGTGCCAGCAGCCGGACTAGCGGAGAGATTCAAGAGACCCAGTACTTC. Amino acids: CASSRTSGEIQETQYF.